This T cell receptor beta chain comes out of a study of OX40 agonist ivuxolimab in advanced cancers. As for the study in general: Intravenous ivuxolimab was administered to patients every 2 weeks at 0.01 to 10 mg/kg.

CDR1 is SEHNR, CDR2 FQNEAQ, per germline (reference sequence). Unmatched junction bases numbered 6, after V lost 5 bases and J lost 5 bases. CDR3 size: 13 residues. Only in-frame clones appear in the TCRdb table, and some are missing; sequencing was by immunoSEQ multiplex PCR. The sample records more than 55,000 clones, 85% to 90% being singletons. This sequence was found in an adult with an advanced solid tumor such as melanoma, head and neck, liver or kidney cancer. This sample comprised CD4+ or CD8+ T cells sorted from blood, obtained in a trial of the OX40 agonist ivuxolimab. The chain is built from TRBV7-9 and TRBJ2-7; 7 bases are a match to TRBD2. CDR3 protein: CASSTSGNDEQYF. The DNA of the CDR3 is TGTGCCAGCAGCACCAGCGGGAACGACGAGCAGTACTTC.